One and the same sample provided the 13 T cell receptor beta chains below, sequenced in a study of T cell changes during pregnancy in multiple sclerosis. This table comes from immunoSEQ multiplex PCR, and its TCRdb copy is limited to in-frame clones, with some not included. The sample lists 110,000 or so clones, 80% to 95% occurring once. The sample was peripheral blood, taken before pregnancy. These receptors all come from a female donor with multiple sclerosis, enrolled in a pregnancy study.

V is TRBV27 and J is TRBJ2-7, with a tentative D call TRBD1 (5 bases). V lost 5 bases and J 5 bases, leaving 19 bases between the germline ends. This CDR3 comprises 15 residues. Germline V gene data show CDR1 as MNHEY and CDR2 as SMNVEV (reference sequence). The CDR3 region is CASSPLAGIRDEQYF. CDR3 nucleotide sequence: TGTGCCAGCAGTCCCCTCGCAGGGATCCGGGACGAGCAGTACTTC.

The V gene is TRBV6-6, the J gene TRBJ1-5, with 8 nucleotides matching TRBD1. This CDR3 is 15 amino acids long. CDR1 and CDR2 from the germline V gene are MNHNY and SVGAGI (reference sequence). Trimming removed 4 bases from V and 6 bases from J; junction bases left unmatched: 8. In DNA, the CDR3 is TGTGCCAGCAGTTGGGACAGGTCTGTCGGTCAGCCCCAGCATTTT. This codes for CASSWDRSVGQPQHF.

The chain has TRBV7-9 and TRBJ2-1; tentatively, D is TRBD1 (6 bases). CDR1 is SEHNR, CDR2 FQNEAQ, per germline (reference sequence). The V and J ends lost 5 bases and 4 bases respectively, with 12 bases between them. This CDR3 is built from 14 residues. The CDR3 protein is CASSPRDKYNEQFF. As DNA, the CDR3 is TGTGCCAGCAGCCCCCGGGACAAGTACAATGAGCAGTTCTTC.

Concerning this clone itself: The same CDR3 arises from other DNA sequences in this sample as well. This chain connects TRBV5-1 to TRBJ2-3; tentative D call: TRBD1 (6 bases). Per germline, CDR1 SGHRS and CDR2 YFSETQ. V was cut by 5 bases and J by 1 base, with 11 bases left in between. The CDR3 consists of 14 residues. CDR3 region: CASSQGSGTDTQYF. The CDR3 region has the DNA TGCGCCAGCAGTCAGGGGTCCGGCACAGATACGCAGTATTTT.

Of note for this clone: Other DNA sequences of this sample code for an identical CDR3. CDR3 protein: CASSLRTGVQPQHF. CDR3 bases: TGTGCCAGCAGTTTAAGAACAGGGGTTCAGCCCCAGCATTTT. This sequence joins TRBV27 and TRBJ1-5; 7 nucleotides match TRBD1. The CDR3 runs 14 residues. V was pared by 2 bases and J by 6 bases, with 4 bases of the junction left unmatched. The germline V gene encodes CDR1 MNHEY and CDR2 SMNVEV (reference sequence).

Concerning this clone itself: Other DNA sequences from this sample encode an identical CDR3 as well. The V call is TRBV28, the J call TRBJ1-5, with 8 bases matching TRBD1. Germline V CDR1 and CDR2: MDHEN, SYDVKM. Unmatched junction bases numbered 6, after V lost 5 bases and J lost 6 bases. There are 14 residues in the CDR3. The CDR3 region is CASSLQGASQPQHF. The CDR3 DNA is TGTGCCAGCAGTCTTCAGGGGGCTAGTCAGCCCCAGCATTTT.

V and J are TRBV10-3 and TRBJ1-2, with D unclear. The CDR3 totals 15 residues. V shed 1 base and J shed 6 bases, with 15 bases lying between them. Germline CDR1 is ENHRY and CDR2 is SYGVKD. The CDR3 DNA is TGTGCCATCAGTGAGTTGCAGGCACAATATCATGGCTACACCTTC. Residues: CAISELQAQYHGYTF.

Only a few counts were recorded for this clone. V is TRBV2 and J is TRBJ1-2; 9 bases fit TRBD1. With V trimmed by 7 bases and J by 4 bases, 4 bases remained unmatched. CDR1 and CDR2 (germline): SNHLY, FYNNEI. The CDR3 has 13 amino acids. CDR3 coding DNA: TGTGCCAGCACCCGGGACAGGGCCTATGGCTACACCTTC. It codes for CASTRDRAYGYTF.

The chain carries TRBV29-1 and TRBJ1-2; D is possibly TRBD1 (5 bases). Deletions cut 5 bases from V and 5 bases from J, with 15 bases between. This CDR3 spans 13 amino acids. Germline V CDR1 and CDR2: SQVTM, ANQGSEA. CDR3 DNA sequence: TGCAGCGTTCCACAGGACAAACCTTATGGCTACACCTTC. Amino acids: CSVPQDKPYGYTF. The variable domain in full, completed from reference TRBV29-1 and TRBJ1-2, reads SAVISQKPSRDICQRGTSLTIQCQVDSQVTMMFWYRQQPGQSLTLIATANQGSEATYESGFVIDKFPISRPNLTFSTLTVSNMSPEDSSIYLCSVPQDKPYGYTFGSGTRLTVV.

The chain employs TRBV5-1 and TRBJ2-1; D perhaps matches TRBD2 (6 bases). Germline assignment: CDR1 SGHRS and CDR2 YFSETQ. Trimming removed 0 bases at V and 0 bases at J, with 7 bases between. This CDR3 spans 15 amino acids. As DNA, the CDR3 is TGCGCCAGCAGCTTGGACGGGAGCTCCTACAATGAGCAGTTCTTC. This sequence encodes CASSLDGSSYNEQFF.

The CDR3 DNA sequence: TGTGCCAGCAGCCAAATCTCCGGACAGGGTACCGGGGAGCTGTTTTTT. Protein: CASSQISGQGTGELFF. V gene TRBV27 combines with J gene TRBJ2-2; 8 nucleotides match TRBD1. The CDR3 loop spans 16 amino acids. Trimming took 6 bases from V and 5 from J; bases not matched to a gene: 11. CDR1 is MNHEY, CDR2 SMNVEV, per germline (reference sequence).

CDR3 amino acids: CASSIGLAGEGDTQYF. The CDR3 nucleotides are TGTGCCAGTAGTATAGGACTAGCGGGCGAAGGGGATACGCAGTATTTT. The chain is built from TRBV19 and TRBJ2-3, with TRBD2 matching 10 bases. The junction had 7 bases not matched to a gene; V was cut back by 1 base and J by 6 bases. The CDR3 runs to 16 residues. Germline V lookup: CDR1 LNHDA, CDR2 SQIVND (reference sequence).

This clone has a handful of counts. The chain couples TRBV30 to TRBJ2-5; D is perhaps TRBD2 (5 bases). Looked up from germline, CDR1 is GTSNPN and CDR2 is SVGIG (reference sequence). V gave up 3 bases and J gave up 4 bases, with 9 bases separating them. This CDR3 spans 12 amino acids. The CDR3 DNA is TGTGCCTGGAGCCTCGAGGGAGAGACCCAGTACTTC. The encoded protein is CAWSLEGETQYF.